The T cell receptor (beta chain) described here comes from a study of shared clonotypes between healthy human individuals. Turning to the study itself: Every donor yielded three CD4 naive, three CD4 memory, two CD8 naive and one CD8 memory plate.

Study results and limitations: Sharing across four donors was highest in naive CD4 (roughly 5%) and lowest in memory CD8 (around 0.4%).

TCRdb's copy holds only in-frame clones and misses some; the assay was immunoSEQ multiplex PCR. Counted here are under 350,000 clones, roughly 87% occurring once; the ten biggest clones make up roughly 17%. Comments on this clone: What it recognizes is unknown.

Trimming cost V 3 bases and J 7 bases; bases outside gene matches: 3. There are 14 residues in the CDR3. Looked up from germline, CDR1 is LNHDA and CDR2 is SQIVND (reference sequence). The material sequenced was memory CD8+ T cells sorted from blood. Subset defined: CD45RO+ cells pooled with CCR7-negative TemRA cells. The receptor was derived from a man in his late teens or twenties in good health. This chain joins TRBV19 and TRBJ2-1, with 10 bases identical to TRBD1. In DNA, the CDR3 is TGTGCCAGTAGTATCCGGGACAGGGGAAATGAGCAGTTCTTC. As protein: CASSIRDRGNEQFF. Full variable domain (missing parts from reference TRBV19 and TRBJ2-1): DGGITQSPKYLFRKEGQNVTLSCEQNLNHDAMYWYRQDPGQGLRLIYYSQIVNDFQKGDIAEGYSVSREKKESFPLTVTSAQKNPTAFYLCASSIRDRGNEQFFGPGTRLTVL.